This T cell receptor beta chain was profiled in a study of a mutant IDH1 vaccine in newly diagnosed glioma. Study summary: Receipt of radiotherapy, temozolomide, or both preceded the study, and most received both.

As to time point: baseline, week 1 (first vaccination visit). Treatment meaning: pre-vaccination baseline after standard-of-care therapy. New astrocytomas of WHO grade 3 or 4 that were IDH1-mutant and ATRX-lost were found in the donors. The CDR3 has 12 amino acids. Germline V gives CDR1 MDHEN, CDR2 SYDVKM. Findings and limits, study-wide: A vaccine-induced immune response developed in roughly 93% of the patients.

Regarding this clone: The antigen is unknown.

Clones were read by immunoSEQ multiplex PCR, and TCRdb kept only the in-frame ones, dropping some. The top ten clones hold approximately 19% of a sample with about 54,000 clones, roughly 80% of them seen once. The sequence was collected from a man in his late teens or twenties with glioma. The chain couples TRBV28 to TRBJ2-5; D remains ambiguous. The assigned J gene may be wrong: the sequence end matches TRBJ2-7 better. Sequencing used PBMCs, obtained from a glioma patient treated with radiotherapy, temozolomide or both. The CDR3 is CASSLAFYEQYF. The CDR3 DNA follows: TGTGCCAGCAGTTTAGCCTTCTACGAGCAGTACTTC.